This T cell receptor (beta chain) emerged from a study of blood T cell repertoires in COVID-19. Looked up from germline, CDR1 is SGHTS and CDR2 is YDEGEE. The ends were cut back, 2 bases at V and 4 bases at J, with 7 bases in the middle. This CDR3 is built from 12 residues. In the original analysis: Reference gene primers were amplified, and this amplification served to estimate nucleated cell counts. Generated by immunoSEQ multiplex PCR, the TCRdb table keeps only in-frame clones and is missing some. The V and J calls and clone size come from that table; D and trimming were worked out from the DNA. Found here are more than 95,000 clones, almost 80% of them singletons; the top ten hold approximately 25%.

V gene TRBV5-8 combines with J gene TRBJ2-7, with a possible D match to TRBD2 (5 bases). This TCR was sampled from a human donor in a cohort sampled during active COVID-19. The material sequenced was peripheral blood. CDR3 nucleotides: TGTGCCAGCAGCTTCGGGGATTACGAGCAGTACTTC. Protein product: CASSFGDYEQYF.